What follows are 2 T cell receptor beta chains derived from one specimen sequenced in a study of PD-1 blockade in classical Hodgkin lymphoma. Time point noted: cycle 4 day 1 (C4D1), after less than 7 weeks of nivolumab. Brentuximab vedotin exposure varied, and every patient relapsed after autologous stem cell transplantation. Libraries were prepared by immunoSEQ multiplex PCR; TCRdb keeps only in-frame clonotypes and omits some of them. Here the sample spans approximately 22,000 clones, over 60% being singletons. Specimen: peripheral blood mononuclear cells (PBMCs), collected before the fourth cycle of nivolumab. The receptors derive from a human donor with classical Hodgkin lymphoma.

The chain recombines TRBV6-4 with TRBJ1-1; the D gene is possibly TRBD1 (5 bases). The CDR3 is 14 amino acids. The V end was cut by 6 bases, the J end by 2 bases, with 13 bases between. Germline CDR1 is MRHNA and CDR2 is SNTAGT. Here the CDR3 reads CASSSTDRNTEAFF. CDR3 bases: TGTGCCAGCAGCTCGACAGATCGTAACACTGAAGCTTTCTTT.

V is TRBV5-1 and J is TRBJ2-5; 9 bases match TRBD2. The CDR3 consists of 14 residues. CDR1 SGHRS and CDR2 YFSETQ come from the germline V gene. After removal of 0 bases from V and 11 bases from J, the junction contained 8 bases not matched to a gene. The CDR3 DNA reads TGCGCCAGCAGCTTGGTAGCGGGAGCACAAGAGCAGTACTTC. This translates into CASSLVAGAQEQYF.